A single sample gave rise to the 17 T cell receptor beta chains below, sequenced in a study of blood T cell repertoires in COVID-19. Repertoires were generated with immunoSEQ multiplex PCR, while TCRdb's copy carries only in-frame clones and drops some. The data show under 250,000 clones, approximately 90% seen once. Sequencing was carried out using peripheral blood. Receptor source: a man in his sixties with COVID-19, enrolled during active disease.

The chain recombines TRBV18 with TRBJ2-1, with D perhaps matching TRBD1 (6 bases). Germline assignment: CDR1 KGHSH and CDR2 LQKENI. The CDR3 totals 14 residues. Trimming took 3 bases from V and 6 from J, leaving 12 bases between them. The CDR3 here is CASSPGQTSNEQFF. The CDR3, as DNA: TGTGCCAGCTCACCGGGACAAACGTCCAATGAGCAGTTCTTC.

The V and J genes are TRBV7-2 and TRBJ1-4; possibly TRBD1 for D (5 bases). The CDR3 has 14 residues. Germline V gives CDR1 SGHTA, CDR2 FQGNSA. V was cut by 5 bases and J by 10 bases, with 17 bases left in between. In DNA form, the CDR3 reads TGTGCCAGCAGCACTATTCGGTTGGGGGGAAAACTGTTTTTT. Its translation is CASSTIRLGGKLFF.

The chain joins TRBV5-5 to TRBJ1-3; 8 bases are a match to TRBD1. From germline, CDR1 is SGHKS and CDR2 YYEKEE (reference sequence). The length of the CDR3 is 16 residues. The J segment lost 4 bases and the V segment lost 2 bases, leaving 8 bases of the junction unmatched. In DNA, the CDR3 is TGTGCCAGCAGCTTTTGGCAGGGGGCCGCCGGAAACACCATATATTTT. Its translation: CASSFWQGAAGNTIYF.

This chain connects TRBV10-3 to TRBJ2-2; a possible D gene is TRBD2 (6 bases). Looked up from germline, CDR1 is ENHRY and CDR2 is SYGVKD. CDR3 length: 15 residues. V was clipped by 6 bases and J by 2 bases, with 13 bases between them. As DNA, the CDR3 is TGTGCCATCAGCAAAGGACTAACAAACACCGGGGAGCTGTTTTTT. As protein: CAISKGLTNTGELFF.

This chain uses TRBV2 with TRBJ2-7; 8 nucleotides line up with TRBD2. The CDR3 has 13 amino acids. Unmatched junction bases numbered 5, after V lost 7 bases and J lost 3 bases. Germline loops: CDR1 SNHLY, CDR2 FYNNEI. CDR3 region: CASTREGLYEQYF. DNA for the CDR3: TGTGCCAGCACCCGGGAGGGCCTCTACGAGCAGTACTTC. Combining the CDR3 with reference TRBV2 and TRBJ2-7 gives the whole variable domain EPEVTQTPSHQVTQMGQEVILRCVPISNHLYFYWYRQILGQKVEFLVSFYNNEISEKSEIFDDQFSVERPDGSNFTLKIRSTKLEDSAMYFCASTREGLYEQYFGPGTRLTVT.

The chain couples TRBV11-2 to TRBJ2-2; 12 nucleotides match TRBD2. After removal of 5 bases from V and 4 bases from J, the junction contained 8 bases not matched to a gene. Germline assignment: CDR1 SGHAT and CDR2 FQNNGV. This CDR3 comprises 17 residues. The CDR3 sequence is CASSALAGGPSTGELFF. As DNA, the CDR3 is TGTGCCAGCAGCGCCCTAGCGGGGGGGCCCAGCACCGGGGAGCTGTTTTTT.

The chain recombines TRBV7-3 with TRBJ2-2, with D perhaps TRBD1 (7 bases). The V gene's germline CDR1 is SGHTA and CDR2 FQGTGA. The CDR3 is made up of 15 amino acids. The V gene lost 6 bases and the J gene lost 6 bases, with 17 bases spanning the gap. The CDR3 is CASSRQGGGAGELFF. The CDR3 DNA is TGTGCCAGCAGTCGACAGGGAGGAGGGGCCGGGGAGCTGTTTTTT. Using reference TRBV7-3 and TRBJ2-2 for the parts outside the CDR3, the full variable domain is GAGVSQTPSNKVTEKGKYVELRCDPISGHTALYWYRQSLGQGPEFLIYFQGTGAADDSGLPNDRFFAVRPEGSVSTLKIQRTERGDSAVYLCASSRQGGGAGELFFGEGSRLTVL.

CDR3 sequence: CASSIGLGEAFF. The CDR3 DNA reads as TGTGCCAGTAGTATCGGCCTCGGAGAGGCTTTCTTT. The V and J genes are TRBV19 and TRBJ1-1; no definite D call. Germline CDR1 is LNHDA and CDR2 is SQIVND (reference sequence). Trimming stripped 3 bases from V and 11 bases from J, with 13 bases between. The CDR3 runs to 12 residues.

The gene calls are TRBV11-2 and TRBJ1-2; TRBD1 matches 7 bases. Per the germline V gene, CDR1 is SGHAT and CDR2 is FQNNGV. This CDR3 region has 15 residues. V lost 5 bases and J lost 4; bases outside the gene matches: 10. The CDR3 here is CASSLGTVTGYGYTF. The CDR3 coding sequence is TGTGCCAGCAGCCTCGGGACAGTGACGGGCTATGGCTACACCTTC.

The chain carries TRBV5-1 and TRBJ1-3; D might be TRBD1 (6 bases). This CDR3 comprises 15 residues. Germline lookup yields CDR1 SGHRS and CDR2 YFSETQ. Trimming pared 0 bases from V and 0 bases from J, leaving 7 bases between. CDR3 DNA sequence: TGCGCCAGCAGCTTGGACAGGGTCTCTGGAAACACCATATATTTT. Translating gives CASSLDRVSGNTIYF.

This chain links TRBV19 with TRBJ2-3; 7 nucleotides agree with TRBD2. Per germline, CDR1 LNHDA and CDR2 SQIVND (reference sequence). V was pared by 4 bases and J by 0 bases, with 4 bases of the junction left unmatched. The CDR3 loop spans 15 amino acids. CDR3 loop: CASSRRGLSTDTQYF. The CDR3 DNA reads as TGTGCCAGTAGTAGAAGGGGACTAAGCACAGATACGCAGTATTTT.

CDR3 in DNA: TGTGCCAGCAGCTTAGTAGGCGGGGGGCCTCAGTTCTTC. This encodes CASSLVGGGPQFF. The chain combines TRBV11-2 with TRBJ2-1; 8 bases agree with TRBD2. From germline, CDR1 is SGHAT and CDR2 FQNNGV. The CDR3 loop spans 13 amino acids. V was clipped by 1 base and J by 13 bases; unmatched bases: 6.

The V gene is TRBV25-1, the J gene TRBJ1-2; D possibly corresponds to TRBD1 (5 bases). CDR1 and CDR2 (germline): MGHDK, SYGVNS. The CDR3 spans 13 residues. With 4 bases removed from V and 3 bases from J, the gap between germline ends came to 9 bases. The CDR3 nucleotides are TGTGCCAGCAGTGTTTCGACAGACTATGGCTACACCTTC. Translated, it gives CASSVSTDYGYTF.

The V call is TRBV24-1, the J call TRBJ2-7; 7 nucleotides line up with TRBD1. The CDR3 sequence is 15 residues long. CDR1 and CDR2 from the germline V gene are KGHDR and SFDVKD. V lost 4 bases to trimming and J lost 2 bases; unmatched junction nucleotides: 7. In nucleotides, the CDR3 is TGTGCCACCAGTGACCCCGGGACAGCTACCTACGAGCAGTACTTC. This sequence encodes CATSDPGTATYEQYF.

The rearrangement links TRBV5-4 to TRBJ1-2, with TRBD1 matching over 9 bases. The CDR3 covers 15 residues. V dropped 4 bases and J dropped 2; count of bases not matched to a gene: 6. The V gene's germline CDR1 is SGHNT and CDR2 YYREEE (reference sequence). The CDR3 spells CASSLGTGQNYGYTF. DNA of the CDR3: TGTGCCAGCAGCCTGGGGACAGGGCAAAACTATGGCTACACCTTC.

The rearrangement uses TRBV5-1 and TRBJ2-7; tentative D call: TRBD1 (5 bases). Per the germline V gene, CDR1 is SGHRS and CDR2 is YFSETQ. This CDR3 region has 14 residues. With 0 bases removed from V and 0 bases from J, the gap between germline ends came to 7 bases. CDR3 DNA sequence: TGCGCCAGCAGCTTGGCGCAGGGCTCCTACGAGCAGTACTTC. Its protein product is CASSLAQGSYEQYF. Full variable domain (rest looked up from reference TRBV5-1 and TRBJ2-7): KAGVTQTPRYLIKTRGQQVTLSCSPISGHRSVSWYQQTPGQGLQFLFEYFSETQRNKGNFPGRFSGRQFSNSRSEMNVSTLELGDSALYLCASSLAQGSYEQYFGPGTRLTVT.

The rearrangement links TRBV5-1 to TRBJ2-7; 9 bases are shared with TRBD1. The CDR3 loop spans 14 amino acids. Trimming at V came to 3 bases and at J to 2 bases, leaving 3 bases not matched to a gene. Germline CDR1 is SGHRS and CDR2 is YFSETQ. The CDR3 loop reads CASSSGQGTYEQYF. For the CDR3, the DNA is TGCGCCAGCAGCTCGGGACAGGGAACCTACGAGCAGTACTTC. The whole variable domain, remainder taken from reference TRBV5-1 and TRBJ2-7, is KAGVTQTPRYLIKTRGQQVTLSCSPISGHRSVSWYQQTPGQGLQFLFEYFSETQRNKGNFPGRFSGRQFSNSRSEMNVSTLELGDSALYLCASSSGQGTYEQYFGPGTRLTVT.